This T cell receptor (beta chain) was sequenced in a study of graft-versus-host responses after intestinal transplantation. Around 200,000 CFSE-labeled responder cells were plated with around 200,000 irradiated, violet-dye-labeled stimulator cells. This clone was detected only a few times. Generated by immunoSEQ multiplex PCR, the TCRdb table keeps only in-frame clones and is missing some. This sample yields some 7,400 clones, of which 30% to 40% are seen a single time; 3% to 4.5% belongs to the top ten. Germline V lookup: CDR1 MNHNY, CDR2 SVGAGI (reference sequence). V lost 8 bases, J lost 7 bases, and 12 bases lay in between. This CDR3 is 12 amino acids long.

Sequences were derived from alloreactive CD8+ T cells from a mixed lymphocyte reaction culture, sampled before transplantation. Specified subset: CFSE-low proliferating T cells sorted from approximately 6-day pre-transplant mixed lymphocyte reaction (GvH or HvG direction). The chain couples TRBV6-6 to TRBJ1-3; D call uncertain. This receptor was obtained from a human patient who was an organ donor for intestinal transplantation. CDR3 bases: TGTGCCAGCCACCTGCCCAGGAACACCATATATTTT. This gives the protein CASHLPRNTIYF.